This TCR beta chain was sequenced in a study of neurological immune-mediated disorders. The CDR3 runs 11 residues. With 5 bases clipped from V and 15 bases from J, the junction kept 5 bases outside the gene matches. Germline V gene lookup returns CDR1 SGHVS and CDR2 FNYEAQ. In TCRdb, the 5' RACE reads were re-called with MiXCR into one record per CDR3 protein. The table lists fewer than 85,000 distinct CDR3 sequences, about 4% of them singletons. Time point given: longitudinal time-point 3. The specimen sequenced was PBMCs. This chain connects TRBV7-6 to TRBJ1-4, with 8 nucleotides matching TRBD1. This receptor was identified in a woman aged 55-69 years with multiple sclerosis. The CDR3 coding sequence is TGTGCCAGCAGCCAAGGACAGGGAGTGTTTTTT. It specifies CASSQGQGVFF.